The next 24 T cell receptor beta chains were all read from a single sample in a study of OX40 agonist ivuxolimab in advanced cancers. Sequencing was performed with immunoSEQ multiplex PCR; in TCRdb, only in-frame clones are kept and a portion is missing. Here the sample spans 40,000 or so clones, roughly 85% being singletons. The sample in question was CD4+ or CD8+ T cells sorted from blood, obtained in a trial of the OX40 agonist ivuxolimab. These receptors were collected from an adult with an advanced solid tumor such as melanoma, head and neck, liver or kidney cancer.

CDR3 DNA sequence: TGCGCCAGCAGTGGACGGGGGGACCCCTACGAGCAGTACTTC. Protein sequence: CASSGRGDPYEQYF. The chain combines TRBV10-1 with TRBJ2-5; 7 positions match TRBD2. The J call is in doubt because the DNA end fits TRBJ2-7 better. This CDR3 has 14 amino acids. Germline CDR1 WNHNN, CDR2 SYGVQD (reference sequence).

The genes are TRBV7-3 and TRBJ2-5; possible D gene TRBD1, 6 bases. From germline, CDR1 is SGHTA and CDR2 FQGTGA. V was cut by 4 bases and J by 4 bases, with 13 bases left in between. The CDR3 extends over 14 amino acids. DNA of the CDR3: TGTGCCAGCAGCTCGAACCAGGGGCCAGAGACCCAGTACTTC. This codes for CASSSNQGPETQYF.

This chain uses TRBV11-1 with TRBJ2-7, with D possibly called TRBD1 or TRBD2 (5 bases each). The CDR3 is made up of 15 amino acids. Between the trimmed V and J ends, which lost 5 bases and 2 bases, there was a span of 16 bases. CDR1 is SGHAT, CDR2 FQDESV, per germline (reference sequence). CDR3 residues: CASSPITGRTYEQYF. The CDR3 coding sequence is TGTGCCAGCAGCCCAATAACGGGACGGACCTACGAGCAGTACTTC. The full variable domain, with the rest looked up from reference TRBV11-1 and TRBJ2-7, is EAEVAQSPRYKITEKSQAVAFWCDPISGHATLYWYRQILGQGPELLVQFQDESVVDDSQLPKDRFSAERLKGVDSTLKIQPAELGDSAMYLCASSPITGRTYEQYFGPGTRLTVT.

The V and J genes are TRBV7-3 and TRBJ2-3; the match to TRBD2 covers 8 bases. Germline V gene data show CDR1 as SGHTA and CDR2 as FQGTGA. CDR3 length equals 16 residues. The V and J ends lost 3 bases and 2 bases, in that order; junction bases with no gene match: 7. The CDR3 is CASSFGAGGSTDTQYF. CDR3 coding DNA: TGTGCCAGCAGCTTTGGGGCGGGGGGATCCACAGATACGCAGTATTTT.

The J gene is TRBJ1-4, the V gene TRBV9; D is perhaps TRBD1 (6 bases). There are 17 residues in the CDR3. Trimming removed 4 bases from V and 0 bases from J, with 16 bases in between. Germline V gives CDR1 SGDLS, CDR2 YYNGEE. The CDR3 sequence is CASSPLRGTATNEKLFF. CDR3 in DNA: TGTGCCAGCAGCCCTCTGAGGGGGACTGCAACTAATGAAAAACTGTTTTTT.

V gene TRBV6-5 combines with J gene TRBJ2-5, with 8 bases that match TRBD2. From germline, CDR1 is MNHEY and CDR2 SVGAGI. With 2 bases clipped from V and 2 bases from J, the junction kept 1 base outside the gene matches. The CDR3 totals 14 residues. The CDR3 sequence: CASSYGGGQETQYF. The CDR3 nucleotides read TGTGCCAGCAGTTACGGCGGGGGGCAAGAGACCCAGTACTTC.

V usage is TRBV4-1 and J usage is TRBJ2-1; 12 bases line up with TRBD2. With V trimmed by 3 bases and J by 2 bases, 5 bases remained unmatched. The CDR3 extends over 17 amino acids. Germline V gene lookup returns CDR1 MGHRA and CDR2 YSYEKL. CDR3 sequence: CASSHLTSGRPYNEQFF. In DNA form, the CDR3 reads TGCGCCAGCAGCCACTTGACTAGCGGGAGACCCTACAATGAGCAGTTCTTC.

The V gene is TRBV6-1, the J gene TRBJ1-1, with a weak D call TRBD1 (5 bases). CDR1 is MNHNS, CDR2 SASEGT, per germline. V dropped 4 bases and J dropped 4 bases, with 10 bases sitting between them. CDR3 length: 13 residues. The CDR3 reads CASSVNGGTEAFF. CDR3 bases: TGTGCCAGCAGTGTAAATGGGGGCACTGAAGCTTTCTTT.

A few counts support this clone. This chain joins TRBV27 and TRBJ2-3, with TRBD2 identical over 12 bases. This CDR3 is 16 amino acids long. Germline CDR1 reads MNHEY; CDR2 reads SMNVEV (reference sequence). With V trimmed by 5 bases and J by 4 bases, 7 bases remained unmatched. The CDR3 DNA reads TGTGCCAGCAGTCCATCTAGCGGGGGGGCCGCAGATACGCAGTATTTT. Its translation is CASSPSSGGAADTQYF.

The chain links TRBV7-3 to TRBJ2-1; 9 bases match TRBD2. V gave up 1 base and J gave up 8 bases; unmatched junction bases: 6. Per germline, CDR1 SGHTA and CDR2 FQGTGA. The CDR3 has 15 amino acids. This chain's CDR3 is CASSLRLAGVDEQFF. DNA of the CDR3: TGTGCCAGCAGCTTAAGGTTAGCGGGAGTGGATGAGCAGTTCTTC.

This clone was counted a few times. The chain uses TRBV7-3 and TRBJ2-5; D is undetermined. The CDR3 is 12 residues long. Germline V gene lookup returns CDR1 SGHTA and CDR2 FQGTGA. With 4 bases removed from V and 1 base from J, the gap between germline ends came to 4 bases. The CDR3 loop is CASSSTQETQYF. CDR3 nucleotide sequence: TGTGCCAGCAGCTCGACCCAAGAGACCCAGTACTTC. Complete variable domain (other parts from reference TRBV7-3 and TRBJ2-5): GAGVSQTPSNKVTEKGKYVELRCDPISGHTALYWYRQSLGQGPEFLIYFQGTGAADDSGLPNDRFFAVRPEGSVSTLKIQRTERGDSAVYLCASSSTQETQYFGPGTRLLVL.

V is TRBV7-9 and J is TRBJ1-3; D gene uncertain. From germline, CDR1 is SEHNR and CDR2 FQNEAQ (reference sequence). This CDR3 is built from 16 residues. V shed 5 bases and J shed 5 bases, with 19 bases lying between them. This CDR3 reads CASSPEGGSERNTIYF. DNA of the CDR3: TGTGCCAGCAGCCCGGAGGGAGGTTCGGAGAGAAACACCATATATTTT. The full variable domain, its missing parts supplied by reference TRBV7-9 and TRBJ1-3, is DTGVSQNPRHKITKRGQNVTFRCDPISEHNRLYWYRQTLGQGPEFLTYFQNEAQLEKSRLLSDRFSAERPKGSFSTLEIQRTEQGDSAMYLCASSPEGGSERNTIYFGEGSWLTVV.

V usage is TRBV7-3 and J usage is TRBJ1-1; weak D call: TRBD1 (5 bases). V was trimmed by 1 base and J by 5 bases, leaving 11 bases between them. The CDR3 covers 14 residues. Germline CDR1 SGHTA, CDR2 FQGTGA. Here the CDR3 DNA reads TGTGCCAGCAGCTTAAGGGGTGAGGGGACTGAAGCTTTCTTT. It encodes CASSLRGEGTEAFF.

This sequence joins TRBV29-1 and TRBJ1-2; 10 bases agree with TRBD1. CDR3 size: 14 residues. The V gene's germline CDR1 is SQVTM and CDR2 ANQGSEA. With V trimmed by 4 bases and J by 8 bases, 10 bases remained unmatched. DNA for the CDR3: TGCAGCGTTGTGTCGGGACAGGGGATTCTAGGCTACACCTTC. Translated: CSVVSGQGILGYTF.

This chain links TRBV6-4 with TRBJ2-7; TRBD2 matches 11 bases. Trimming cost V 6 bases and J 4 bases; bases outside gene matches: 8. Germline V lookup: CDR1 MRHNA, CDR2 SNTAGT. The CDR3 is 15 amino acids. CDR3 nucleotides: TGTGCCAGCAGACGAGACACTAGCGGGGGTTACGAGCAGTACTTC. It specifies CASRRDTSGGYEQYF.

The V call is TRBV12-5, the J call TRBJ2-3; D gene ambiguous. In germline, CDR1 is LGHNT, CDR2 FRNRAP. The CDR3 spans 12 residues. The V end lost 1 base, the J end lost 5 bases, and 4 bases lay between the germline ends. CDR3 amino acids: CASGLARDTQYF. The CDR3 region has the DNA TGTGCTAGTGGTTTGGCAAGAGATACGCAGTATTTT.

The CDR3 sequence is CASSQDRAGNTIYF. In nucleotides, the CDR3 is TGTGCCAGCAGCCAAGACAGGGCTGGAAACACCATATATTTT. J is TRBJ1-3 and V is TRBV14; possibly TRBD1 for D (5 bases). CDR3 size: 14 residues. The germline V gene encodes CDR1 SGHDN and CDR2 FVKESK. Trimming cost V 0 bases and J 2 bases, with 5 bases left between them.

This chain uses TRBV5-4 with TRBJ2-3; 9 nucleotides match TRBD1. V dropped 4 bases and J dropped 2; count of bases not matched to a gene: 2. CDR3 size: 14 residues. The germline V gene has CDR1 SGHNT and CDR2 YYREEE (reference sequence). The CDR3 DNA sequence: TGTGCCAGCAGCCGGGACAGGGTCACAGATACGCAGTATTTT. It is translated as CASSRDRVTDTQYF.

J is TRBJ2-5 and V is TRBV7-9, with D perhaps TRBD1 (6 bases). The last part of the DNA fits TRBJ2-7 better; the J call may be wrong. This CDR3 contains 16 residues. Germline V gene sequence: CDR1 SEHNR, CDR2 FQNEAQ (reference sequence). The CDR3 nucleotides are TGTGCCAGCAGCGAAGCTCCGGGACAAGGCTCCTACGAGCAGTACTTC. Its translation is CASSEAPGQGSYEQYF.

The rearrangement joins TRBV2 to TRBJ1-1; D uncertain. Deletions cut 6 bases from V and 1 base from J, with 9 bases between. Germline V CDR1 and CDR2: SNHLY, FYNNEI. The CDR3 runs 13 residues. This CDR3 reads CASRRRENTEAFF. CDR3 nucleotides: TGTGCCAGCAGGAGGCGGGAGAACACTGAAGCTTTCTTT.

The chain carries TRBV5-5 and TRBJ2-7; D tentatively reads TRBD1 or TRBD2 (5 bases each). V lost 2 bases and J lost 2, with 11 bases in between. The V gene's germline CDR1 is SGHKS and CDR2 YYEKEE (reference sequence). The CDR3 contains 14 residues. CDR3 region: CASSLADTTYEQYF. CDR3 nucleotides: TGTGCCAGCAGCTTAGCGGACACCACCTACGAGCAGTACTTC.

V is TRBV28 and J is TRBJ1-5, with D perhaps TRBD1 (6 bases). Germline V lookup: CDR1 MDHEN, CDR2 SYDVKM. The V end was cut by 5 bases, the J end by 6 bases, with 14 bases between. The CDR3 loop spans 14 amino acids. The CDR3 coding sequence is TGTGCCAGCAGTCTCGCACAGGGCGGTCAGCCCCAGCATTTT. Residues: CASSLAQGGQPQHF. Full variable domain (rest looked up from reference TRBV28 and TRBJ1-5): DVKVTQSSRYLVKRTGEKVFLECVQDMDHENMFWYRQDPGLGLRLIYFSYDVKMKEKGDIPEGYSVSREKKERFSLILESASTNQTSMYLCASSLAQGGQPQHFGDGTRLSIL.

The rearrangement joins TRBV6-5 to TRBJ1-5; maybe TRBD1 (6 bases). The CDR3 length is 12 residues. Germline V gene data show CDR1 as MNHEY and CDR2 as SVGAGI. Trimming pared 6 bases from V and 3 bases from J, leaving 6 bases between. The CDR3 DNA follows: TGTGCCAGCAGGGGGGCCAATCAGCCCCAGCATTTT. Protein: CASRGANQPQHF.

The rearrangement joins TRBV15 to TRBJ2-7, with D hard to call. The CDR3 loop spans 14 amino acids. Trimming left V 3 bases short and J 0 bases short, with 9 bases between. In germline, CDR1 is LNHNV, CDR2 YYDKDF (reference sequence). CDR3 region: CATSRGDTSYEQYF. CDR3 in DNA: TGTGCCACCAGCAGGGGTGATACCTCCTACGAGCAGTACTTC.